The rows below give T cell receptor beta chains drawn from one sample of a study of patients and donors after allogeneic stem cell transplantation. TCRdb recomputed calls from the RT-PCR reads with MiXCR, one row per CDR3 protein. This table has about 200,000 distinct CDR3 sequences, roughly two fifths appearing once. The sequencing input was blood, either unsorted or a sorted T cell fraction (not recorded which). Receptors were obtained from a human donor who was either an allogeneic HSCT recipient or a stem cell or donor lymphocyte infusion donor (not recorded which). It is not recorded whose cells these are; they may come from a transplant donor. CDR3s include the opening cysteine and the closing phenylalanine or tryptophan. D genes are given only for firm matches. Not every row has a clone size; where given, it reads once, few, many or a size class.

j_call | clone_size | v_call | d_call | cdr3_aa | cdr3_nt
TRBJ1-1 | - | TRBV2 | - | CASSESTTLNTEAFF | TGTGCCAGCAGTGAATCGACCACCTTGAACACTGAAGCTTTCTTT
TRBJ1-1 | - | TRBV18 | - | CASSQTQGEGDTEAFF | TGTGCCAGCTCACAAACACAGGGTGAGGGCGATACTGAAGCTTTCTTT
TRBJ1-5 | few | TRBV6-1 | - | CASSEVSVSGNQPQHF | TGTGCCAGCAGTGAAGTTTCGGTGAGCGGCAATCAGCCCCAGCATTTT
TRBJ2-6 | - | TRBV5-1 | TRBD1 | CASSEATGVAGANVLTF | TGCGCCAGCAGCGAGGCGACAGGGGTTGCTGGGGCCAACGTCCTGACTTTC
TRBJ2-1 | - | TRBV20-1 | TRBD2 | CSAETGLAGEVYNEQFF | TGCAGTGCTGAAACGGGACTAGCGGGAGAGGTCTACAATGAGCAGTTCTTC
TRBJ1-6 | - | TRBV6-5 | - | CASSYRTEIYNSPLHF | TGTGCCAGCAGTTATCGGACAGAAATCTATAATTCACCCCTCCACTTT
TRBJ1-6 | - | TRBV13 | - | CASSAPTEDGLHF | TGTGCCAGCAGCGCCCCGACAGAGGATGGGCTCCACTTT
TRBJ1-2 | - | TRBV24-1 | - | CATSDPGRNYGYTF | TGTGCCACCAGTGATCCCGGACGGAACTATGGCTACACCTTC
TRBJ2-3 | - | TRBV7-9 | TRBD2 | CASSRAIAGGPSFTDTQYF | TGTGCCAGCAGCAGAGCTATAGCGGGAGGGCCCTCTTTCACAGATACGCAGTATTTT
TRBJ2-7 | - | TRBV7-9 | - | CASSLVESLYF | TGTGCCAGCAGCTTAGTTGAGAGCCTGTACTTC